This T cell receptor beta chain originates from a study of blood T cell repertoires in COVID-19. Overall study: Sites across the United States, Italy and Spain contributed samples from acute and convalescent COVID-19. In each case, the material was cDNA or gDNA derived from T cells, B-cell-depleted T cells, or PBMCs.

The V and J ends lost 7 bases and 5 bases, in that order; junction bases with no gene match: 7. The V gene's germline CDR1 is SNHLY and CDR2 FYNNEI. This CDR3 has 13 amino acids. Authors' processing steps: Estimates of nucleated cell counts were drawn from the amplification of reference gene primers. TCRdb's table, derived via immunoSEQ multiplex PCR, lists solely in-frame clones and lacks some. That table supplies the V and J calls and clone size; D and trimming were determined from the DNA. The sample has about 140,000 clones; over 75% are singletons. This receptor was identified in a woman aged 45-65 years with acute or convalescent COVID-19. The chain employs TRBV2 and TRBJ2-7, with 8 bases identical to TRBD1. The sequencing sample was made of peripheral blood. Here the CDR3 reads CASNQQGDDEQYF. The CDR3 DNA follows: TGTGCCAGCAACCAACAGGGGGATGACGAGCAGTACTTC.